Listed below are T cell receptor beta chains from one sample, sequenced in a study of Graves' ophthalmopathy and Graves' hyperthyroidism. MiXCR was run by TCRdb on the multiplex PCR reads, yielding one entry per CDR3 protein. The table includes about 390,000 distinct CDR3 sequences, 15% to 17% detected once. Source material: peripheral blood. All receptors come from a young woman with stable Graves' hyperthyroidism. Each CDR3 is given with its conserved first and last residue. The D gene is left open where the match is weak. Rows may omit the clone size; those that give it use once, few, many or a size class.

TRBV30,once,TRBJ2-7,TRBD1,TGTGCCTGGACAGGGGGCACGTACGAGCAGTACTTC,CAWTGGTYEQYF
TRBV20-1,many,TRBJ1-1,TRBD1,TGCAGTGCTAGGACAGGGCACACTGAAGCTTTCTTT,CSARTGHTEAFF
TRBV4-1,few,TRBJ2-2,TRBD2,TGCGCCAGCAGCCAAGGACTAGCGGGGAACACGAACACCGGGGAGCTGTTTTTT,CASSQGLAGNTNTGELFF
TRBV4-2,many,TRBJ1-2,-,TGTGCCAGCAGCCAAGAAGGGGGAACTAACTATGGCTACACCTTC,CASSQEGGTNYGYTF
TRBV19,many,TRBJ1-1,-,TGTGCCAGTAGTATGTTGGAGGGGGTAGGCACTGAAGCTTTCTTT,CASSMLEGVGTEAFF
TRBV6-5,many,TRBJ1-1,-,TGTGCCAGCAGTTATGGGGCGGGAGGGACTGAAGCTTTCTTT,CASSYGAGGTEAFF
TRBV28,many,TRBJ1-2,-,TGTGCCACCACCCTTGGGAGGGATGGCTACACCTTC,CATTLGRDGYTF
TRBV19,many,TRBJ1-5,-,TGTGCCAGTAGTATCCCCTTGGGGCCCAATCAGCCCCAGCATTTT,CASSIPLGPNQPQHF
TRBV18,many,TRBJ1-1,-,TGTGCCAGCTCACCAAGACAGCCTGGGGATTTTGAAGCTTTCTTT,CASSPRQPGDFEAFF
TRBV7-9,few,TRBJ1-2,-,TGTGCCAGCAGCTTAGGGGGCAGGAATAACTATGGCTACACCTTC,CASSLGGRNNYGYTF
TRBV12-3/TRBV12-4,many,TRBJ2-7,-,TGTGCCAGCAGTTTTATATTCCACGAGCAGTACTTC,CASSFIFHEQYF
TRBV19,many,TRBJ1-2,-,TGTGCCAGTAGTATGGACCGGGACATAGCTAACTATGGCTACACCTTC,CASSMDRDIANYGYTF
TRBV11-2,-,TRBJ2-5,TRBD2,TGTGCCATCAGCTTAGTTCGACTAGCGGGGGTCAATCAAGAGACCCAGTACTTC,CAISLVRLAGVNQETQYF
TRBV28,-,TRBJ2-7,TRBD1,TGTGTCAGCAGCCCTGCCGGGACAGGGGCCTCCTACGAGCAGTACTTC,CVSSPAGTGASYEQYF
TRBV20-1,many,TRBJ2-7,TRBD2,TGCAGTGCTTCAAGTACTAGCGGGGGGGCCTACGAGCAGTACTTC,CSASSTSGGAYEQYF
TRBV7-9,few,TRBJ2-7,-,TGTGCCAGCAGCCCGCGACACACTACCTACGAGCAGTACTTC,CASSPRHTTYEQYF
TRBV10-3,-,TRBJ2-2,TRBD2,TGTGCCATCGCGGGACTAGCCTGGACCGGGGAGCTGTTTTTT,CAIAGLAWTGELFF
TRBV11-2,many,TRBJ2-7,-,TGTGCCAGCAGCTTACTAAGCCGACAAGGCGAGCAGTACTTC,CASSLLSRQGEQYF
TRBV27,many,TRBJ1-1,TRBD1,TGTGCCAGCAGTGACAGGGTGTCGGTTAGTGAAGCTTTCTTT,CASSDRVSVSEAFF
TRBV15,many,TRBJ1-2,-,TGTGCCACCAGCAGACAGGGGTATGGCTACACCTTC,CATSRQGYGYTF
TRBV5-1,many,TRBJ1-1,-,TGCGCCAGCAGCTTTTATTCTGGAAGTGAAGCTTTCTTT,CASSFYSGSEAFF
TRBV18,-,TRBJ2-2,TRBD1,TGTGCCAGCTCGCGAGACAGGGCCCGGGAGCTGTTTTTT,CASSRDRARELFF
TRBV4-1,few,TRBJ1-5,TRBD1,TGCGCCAGCAGTCTTATTACAGGGGATGGCAATCAGCCCCAGCATTTT,CASSLITGDGNQPQHF
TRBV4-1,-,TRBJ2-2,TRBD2,TGCGCCAGCAGCTTAAAGACAGGACTAGCGGACACCGGGGAGCTGTTTTTT,CASSLKTGLADTGELFF
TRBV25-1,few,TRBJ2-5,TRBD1,TGTGCCAGCAGTGGACCAGGGACAGGGAGGGGTGGTTTTGTCAAAGAGACCCAGTACTTC,CASSGPGTGRGGFVKETQYF
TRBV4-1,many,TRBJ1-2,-,TGCGCCAGCAGCCAAGTGCGGCAGCGCTATTATGGCTACACCTTC,CASSQVRQRYYGYTF
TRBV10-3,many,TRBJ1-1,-,TGTGCCATCCAGGACAGTGGGAACACTGAAGCTTTCTTT,CAIQDSGNTEAFF
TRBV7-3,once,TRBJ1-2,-,TGTGCCAGCAGCTTAGGTCCAGGGCTTGGCTATGGCTACACCTTC,CASSLGPGLGYGYTF
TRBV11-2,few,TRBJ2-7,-,TGTGCCAGCAGCCATGTGGACGAGCAGTACTTC,CASSHVDEQYF
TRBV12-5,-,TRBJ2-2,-,TGTGCTAGTGGTTTGGACAGGGCCGCCGGGGAGCTGTTTTTT,CASGLDRAAGELFF
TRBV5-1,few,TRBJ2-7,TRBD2,TGCGCCAGCAGCTTGGGTCGGGGGGGTATCTACGAGCAGTACTTC,CASSLGRGGIYEQYF
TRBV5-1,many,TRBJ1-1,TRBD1,TGCGCCAGCAGCTTGCGACAGGGGAAGAACACTGAAGCTTTCTTT,CASSLRQGKNTEAFF
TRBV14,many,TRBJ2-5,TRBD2,TGTGCCAGCAGCCGCTTACTAGCGGTCCAAGAGACCCAGTACTTC,CASSRLLAVQETQYF
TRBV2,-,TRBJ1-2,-,TGTGCCAGCAGTGCCGAAGGTCGAGGCTACACCTTC,CASSAEGRGYTF
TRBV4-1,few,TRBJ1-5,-,TGCGCCAGCAGCGACAGATTGGATCAGCCCCAGCATTTT,CASSDRLDQPQHF
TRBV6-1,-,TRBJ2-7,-,TGTGCCAGCAGTAAATCCGGACGAAGCTCCTACGAGCAGTACTTC,CASSKSGRSSYEQYF
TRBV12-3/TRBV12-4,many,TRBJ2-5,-,TGTGCCAGCAGTTTAGCAGGGGGGACGGAGACCCAGTACTTC,CASSLAGGTETQYF
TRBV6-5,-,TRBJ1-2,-,TGTGCCAGCAGTTACTCGCTAGCGGGGGGGACGGGCTACACCTTC,CASSYSLAGGTGYTF
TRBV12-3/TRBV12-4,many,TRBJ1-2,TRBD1,TGTGCCAGCAGTTTCGGGGACAGGGTGTTAACTAACTATGGCTACACCTTC,CASSFGDRVLTNYGYTF
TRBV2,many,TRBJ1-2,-,TGTGCCAAGACTCAGGGGAACTATGGCTACACCTTC,CAKTQGNYGYTF
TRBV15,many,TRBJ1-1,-,TGTGCCACCAGCAGAGATTTGATTGGGGAGGCTGAAGCTTTCTTT,CATSRDLIGEAEAFF
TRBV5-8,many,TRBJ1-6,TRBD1,TGTGCCAGCAGCTACGATGGACAGGGGATTTCACCCCTCCACTTT,CASSYDGQGISPLHF
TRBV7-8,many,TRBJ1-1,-,TGTGCCAGCAGCTTTGATCGGTGGTACACTGAAGCTTTCTTT,CASSFDRWYTEAFF
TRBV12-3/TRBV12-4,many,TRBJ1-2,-,TGTGCCAGCAGTTTAGTTGAAGATGGGGATGGCTACACCTTC,CASSLVEDGDGYTF
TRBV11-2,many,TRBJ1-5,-,TGTGCCAGCAGCTCTCAGGGATACCCGAGCAATCAGCCCCAGCATTTT,CASSSQGYPSNQPQHF
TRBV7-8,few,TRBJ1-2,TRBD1,TGTGCCAGCAGCCCTACGGACAGGGCGCGGGGCTACACCTTC,CASSPTDRARGYTF
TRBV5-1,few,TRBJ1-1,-,TGCGCCAGCAGCTTAAAACGATTCCCGAACACTGAAGCTTTCTTT,CASSLKRFPNTEAFF
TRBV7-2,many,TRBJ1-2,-,TGTGCCAGCAGCTCACTTTTAAGTGGCTACACCTTC,CASSSLLSGYTF
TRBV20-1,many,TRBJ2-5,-,TGCAGTGCTAGGGGGGACGAAGAGACCCAGTACTTC,CSARGDEETQYF
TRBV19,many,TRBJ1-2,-,TGTGCCAGTAGTATAGAGGGGGTTCCCTATGGCTACACCTTC,CASSIEGVPYGYTF
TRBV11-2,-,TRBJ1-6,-,TGTGCCAGCAGCTTCCTCCCCGAAGGGGCAGCGAATTCACCCCTCCACTTT,CASSFLPEGAANSPLHF
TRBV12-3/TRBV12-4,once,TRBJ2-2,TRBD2,TGTGCCAGCAGTTATAGCCGGACTAGCGGCAACACCGGGGAGCTGTTTTTT,CASSYSRTSGNTGELFF
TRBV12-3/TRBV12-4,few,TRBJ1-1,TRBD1,TGTGCCAGCAGGATCCCGGGACAGGGAGTAACTGAAGCTTTCTTT,CASRIPGQGVTEAFF
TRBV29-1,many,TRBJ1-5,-,TGCAGCACCGGGGGAAGCAATCAGCCCCAGCATTTT,CSTGGSNQPQHF
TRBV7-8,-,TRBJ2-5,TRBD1,TGTGCCAGCAGCTACCGGGACAGGGTGAAAGAGACCCAGTACTTC,CASSYRDRVKETQYF